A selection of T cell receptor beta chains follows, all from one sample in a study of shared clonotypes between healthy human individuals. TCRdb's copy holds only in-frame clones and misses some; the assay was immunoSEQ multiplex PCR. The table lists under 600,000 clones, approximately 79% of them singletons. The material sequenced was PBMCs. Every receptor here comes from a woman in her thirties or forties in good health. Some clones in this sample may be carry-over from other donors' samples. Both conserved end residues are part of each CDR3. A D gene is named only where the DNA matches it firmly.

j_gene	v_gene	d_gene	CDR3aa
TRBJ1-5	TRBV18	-	CASSQDGNQPQHF
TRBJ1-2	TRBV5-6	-	CASNPDPNYGYTF
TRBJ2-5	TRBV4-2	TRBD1	CASSQAMGTGRETQYF
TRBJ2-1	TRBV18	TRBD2	CASSIHLAGVHNEQFF
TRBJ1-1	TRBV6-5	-	CASSFAQGGTEAFF
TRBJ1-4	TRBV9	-	CASSARTATNEKLFF
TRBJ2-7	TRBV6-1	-	CASSGTDPAYEQYF
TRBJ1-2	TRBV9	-	CASTFDIDYGYTF
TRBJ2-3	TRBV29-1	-	CSVESRGTDTQYF
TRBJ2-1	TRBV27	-	CASSPQTGFVGNEQFF
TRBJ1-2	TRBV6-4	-	CASRDDLPPYGYTF
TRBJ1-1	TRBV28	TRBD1	CASSSRADRGGTEAFF
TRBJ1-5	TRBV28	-	CASSRTVNQPQHF
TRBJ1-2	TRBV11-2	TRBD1	CASSLAFPRQGLPGYTF
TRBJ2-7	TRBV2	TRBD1	CASRDRVREQYF
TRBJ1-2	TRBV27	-	CASFPTGSYGYTF
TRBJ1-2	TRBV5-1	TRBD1	CASSLSGGNNYGYTF
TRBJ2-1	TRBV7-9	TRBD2	CAASGTSGSLDEQFF
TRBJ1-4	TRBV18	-	CASQGTLNEKLFF
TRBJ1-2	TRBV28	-	CASSFYGSGTF
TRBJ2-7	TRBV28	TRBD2	CASSATSGRRGRGYEQYF
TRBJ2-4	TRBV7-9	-	CASSPKDEGTKNIQYF
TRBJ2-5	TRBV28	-	CASSLSLGEETQYF
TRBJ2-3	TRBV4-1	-	CASSQETLDDTQYF
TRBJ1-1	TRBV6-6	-	CASTSGYTEAFF
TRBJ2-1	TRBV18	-	CASSPQSSSSYSYNEQFF
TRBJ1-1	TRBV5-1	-	CASSLASGALNTEAFF
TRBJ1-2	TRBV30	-	CAWSVRAGGSYGYTF
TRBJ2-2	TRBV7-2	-	CASSFNGVTGELFF
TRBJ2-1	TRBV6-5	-	CASSYTTGYNEQFF
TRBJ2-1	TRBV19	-	CASSMWGVEQFF
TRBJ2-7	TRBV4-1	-	CASSPVGRGRGEQYF
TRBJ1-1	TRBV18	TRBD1	CASSPPTGAAFF
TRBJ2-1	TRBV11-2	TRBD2	CASSQSFSGNEQFF
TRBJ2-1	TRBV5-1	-	CASSLEVSPAYNEQFF
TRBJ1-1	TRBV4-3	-	CASSPLLRNTEAFF
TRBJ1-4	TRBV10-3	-	CAISAGEGEKLFF
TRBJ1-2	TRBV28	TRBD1	CASSETQGAAYGYTF
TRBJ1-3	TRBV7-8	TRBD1	CASSLEQGASGNTIYF
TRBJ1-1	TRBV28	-	CASSLVTDAEAFF
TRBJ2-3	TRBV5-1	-	CASSRATGATDTQYF
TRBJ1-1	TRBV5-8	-	CASSRNREVTEAFF
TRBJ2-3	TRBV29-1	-	CSVDWGNTQYF
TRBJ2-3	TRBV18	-	CASSRTQQGGVDTQYF
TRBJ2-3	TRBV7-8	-	CASSLERVAVGTDTQYF
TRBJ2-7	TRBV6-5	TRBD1	CASGRAGTGVDEQYF
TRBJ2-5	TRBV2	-	CASSDGDRLPRETQYF
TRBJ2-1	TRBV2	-	CASSLRSSYNEQFF